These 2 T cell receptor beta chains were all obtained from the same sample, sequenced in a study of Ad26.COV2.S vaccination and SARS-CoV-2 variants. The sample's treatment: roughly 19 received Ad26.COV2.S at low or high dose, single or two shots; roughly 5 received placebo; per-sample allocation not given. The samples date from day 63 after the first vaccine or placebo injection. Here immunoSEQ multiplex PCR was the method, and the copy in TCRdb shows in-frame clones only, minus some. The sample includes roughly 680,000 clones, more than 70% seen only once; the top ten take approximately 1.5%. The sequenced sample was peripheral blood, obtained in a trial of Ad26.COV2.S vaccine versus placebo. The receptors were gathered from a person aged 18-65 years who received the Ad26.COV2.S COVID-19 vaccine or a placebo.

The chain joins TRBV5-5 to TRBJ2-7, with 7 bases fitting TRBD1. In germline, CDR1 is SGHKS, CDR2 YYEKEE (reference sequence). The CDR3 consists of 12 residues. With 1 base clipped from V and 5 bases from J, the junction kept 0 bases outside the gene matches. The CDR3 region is CASSLTGDEQYF. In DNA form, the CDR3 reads TGTGCCAGCAGCTTGACAGGGGACGAGCAGTACTTC. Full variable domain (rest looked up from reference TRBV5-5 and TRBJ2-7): DAGVTQSPTHLIKTRGQQVTLRCSPISGHKSVSWYQQVLGQGPQFIFQYYEKEERGRGNFPDRFSARQFPNYSSELNVNALLLGDSALYLCASSLTGDEQYFGPGTRLTVT.

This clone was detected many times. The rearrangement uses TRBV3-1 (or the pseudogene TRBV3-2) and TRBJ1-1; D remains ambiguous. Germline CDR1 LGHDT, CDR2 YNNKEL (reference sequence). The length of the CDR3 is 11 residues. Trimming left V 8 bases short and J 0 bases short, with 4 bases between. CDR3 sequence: CASGMNTEAFF. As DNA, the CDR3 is TGTGCCAGCGGGATGAACACTGAAGCTTTCTTT.